Below are 15 T cell receptor beta chains sequenced from a single sample in a study of blood T cell repertoires in COVID-19. Libraries were prepared by immunoSEQ multiplex PCR; TCRdb keeps only in-frame clonotypes and omits some of them. Among almost 400,000 clones listed, roughly 86% were seen once. Sequencing was carried out using peripheral blood. All receptors derive from a woman aged 60 to 75 with COVID-19, enrolled during active disease.

The sample holds one count of this clone. The gene calls are TRBV14 and TRBJ1-1, with D perhaps TRBD1 (6 bases). Germline loops: CDR1 SGHDN, CDR2 FVKESK. The CDR3 has 14 residues. The V gene lost 5 bases and the J gene lost 1 base, with 11 bases spanning the gap. The CDR3 reads CASSRSGANTEAFF. The CDR3 bases are TGTGCCAGCAGCAGATCAGGGGCGAACACTGAAGCTTTCTTT.

The chain couples TRBV5-1 to TRBJ2-1; 8 nucleotides match TRBD2. Trimming removed 2 bases from V and 2 bases from J; junction bases left unmatched: 6. The CDR3 runs 16 residues. CDR1 and CDR2 (germline): SGHRS, YFSETQ. This CDR3 reads CASSLQGRGAYNEQFF. The CDR3 DNA is TGCGCCAGCAGCTTACAAGGGCGGGGGGCCTACAATGAGCAGTTCTTC.

The V and J genes are TRBV4-1 and TRBJ1-2, with 7 bases aligning to TRBD1. From germline, CDR1 is MGHRA and CDR2 YSYEKL. The CDR3 totals 14 residues. The trim removed 4 bases at V and 7 bases at J, leaving 9 bases unmatched. The DNA of the CDR3 is TGCGCCAGCAGCCTCCTAGACAGGGCGTCTGGCTACACCTTC. It translates to CASSLLDRASGYTF.

In DNA, the CDR3 is TGTGCCAGCAGTTACTCCCGGGTTGGATACCAAGAGACCCAGTACTTC. The encoded protein is CASSYSRVGYQETQYF. The V and J genes are TRBV6-5 and TRBJ2-5; no reliable D call. This CDR3 is 16 amino acids long. CDR1 MNHEY and CDR2 SVGAGI come from the germline V gene. Trimming took 0 bases from V and 0 from J, leaving 11 bases between them.

The chain links TRBV2 to TRBJ1-5; the D is unclear. CDR3 length: 14 amino acids. Between the trimmed V and J ends, which lost 7 bases and 7 bases, there was a span of 17 bases. Germline V CDR1 and CDR2: SNHLY, FYNNEI. The CDR3 sequence: CASIKEAGSQPQHF. Written as DNA, the CDR3 is TGTGCCAGCATTAAGGAGGCCGGTTCCCAGCCCCAGCATTTT. The entire variable domain, with the rest obtained from reference TRBV2 and TRBJ1-5, is as follows: EPEVTQTPSHQVTQMGQEVILRCVPISNHLYFYWYRQILGQKVEFLVSFYNNEISEKSEIFDDQFSVERPDGSNFTLKIRSTKLEDSAMYFCASIKEAGSQPQHFGDGTRLSIL.

The chain has TRBV6-5 and TRBJ1-6; the D gene is possibly TRBD1 (6 bases). Germline CDR1 reads MNHEY; CDR2 reads SVGAGI. This CDR3 has 14 residues. Trimming removed 9 bases from V and 2 bases from J, with 11 bases in between. CDR3 in amino acids: CASGGIPYNSPLHF. Here the CDR3 DNA reads TGTGCCAGTGGGGGCATCCCCTATAATTCACCCCTCCACTTT.

The rearrangement links TRBV18 to TRBJ2-3; TRBD1 agrees at 8 bases. The V and J ends lost 0 bases and 2 bases, in that order; junction bases with no gene match: 13. CDR3 size: 19 residues. From germline, CDR1 is KGHSH and CDR2 LQKENI. The CDR3 DNA follows: TGTGCCAGCTCACCACCTCAAGGGACAGGCTTAGGGAACACAGATACGCAGTATTTT. It specifies CASSPPQGTGLGNTDTQYF.

The chain joins TRBV7-3 to TRBJ2-1, with 8 nucleotides matching TRBD1. CDR1 is SGHTA, CDR2 FQGTGA, per germline. This CDR3 is 14 amino acids long. J was trimmed by 9 bases and V by 3 bases; bases with no gene match: 7. CDR3 loop: CASSLAGQAGEQFF. Written as DNA, the CDR3 is TGTGCCAGCAGCTTGGCGGGACAGGCCGGTGAGCAGTTCTTC.

The chain joins TRBV5-1 to TRBJ1-2, with a tentative D call TRBD1 (6 bases). The CDR3 sequence is 13 residues long. The germline V gene encodes CDR1 SGHRS and CDR2 YFSETQ. V lost 4 bases and J lost 5, with 12 bases in between. Here the CDR3 DNA reads TGCGCCAGCAGCCCCATACAGGGATATGGCTACACCTTC. Protein: CASSPIQGYGYTF.

This chain uses TRBV30 with TRBJ2-3; tentatively, D is TRBD2 (5 bases). From germline, CDR1 is GTSNPN and CDR2 SVGIG (reference sequence). The CDR3 is made up of 13 amino acids. V lost 5 bases to trimming and J lost 6 bases, with 15 bases between them. CDR3 in DNA: TGTGCCTGGGAAGGACTGGTGGGGGATACGCAGTATTTT. Its protein product is CAWEGLVGDTQYF.

The chain uses TRBV6-2 or TRBV6-3 and TRBJ2-1, with 9 bases matching TRBD2. Germline CDR1 reads MNHEY; CDR2 reads SVGEGT. This CDR3 is 16 amino acids long. After removal of 7 bases from V and 4 bases from J, the junction contained 11 bases not matched to a gene. The CDR3 reads CASTPLSSGVYNEQFF. The CDR3 DNA is TGTGCCAGCACCCCCTTGTCTAGCGGGGTTTACAATGAGCAGTTCTTC.

The sample holds a few counts of this clone. The junction departs from germline at one end; a sequencing error may be responsible. V is TRBV10-3 and J is TRBJ1-1; TRBD1 agrees at 7 bases. CDR3 size: 11 residues. Germline V lookup: CDR1 ENHRY, CDR2 SYGVKD. The CDR3 loop reads CAISEGDSPTF. DNA for the CDR3: TGTGCCATCAGTGAAGGGGACAGCCCCACCTTT.

The chain combines TRBV7-9 with TRBJ1-3; possibly TRBD1 for D (5 bases). The CDR3 is 15 residues long. V gave up 1 base and J gave up 0 bases, with 7 bases separating them. The germline V gene has CDR1 SEHNR and CDR2 FQNEAQ (reference sequence). CDR3 nucleotide sequence: TGTGCCAGCAGCTTAGGACAGCACTCTGGAAACACCATATATTTT. The encoded protein is CASSLGQHSGNTIYF.

This chain links TRBV11-2 with TRBJ2-1, with D tentatively TRBD2 (5 bases). Germline V gene sequence: CDR1 SGHAT, CDR2 FQNNGV. The CDR3 is 15 residues long. V lost 1 base to trimming and J lost 0 bases, with 7 bases between them. The DNA of the CDR3 is TGTGCCAGCAGCTTAGGGGAGACCTCCTACAATGAGCAGTTCTTC. This translates into CASSLGETSYNEQFF.

This chain links TRBV7-9 with TRBJ1-4; D is uncertain. This CDR3 is built from 15 residues. The germline V gene encodes CDR1 SEHNR and CDR2 FQNEAQ (reference sequence). Trimming removed 8 bases at V and 7 bases at J, with 20 bases between. CDR3 DNA: TGTGCCAGCCTAGAAACGACGGGGATTAGTGAAAAACTGTTTTTT. Its protein is CASLETTGISEKLFF.